These 21 T cell receptor beta chains were sequenced from one sample in a study of blood T cell repertoires in COVID-19. TCRdb keeps only in-frame clones here, not all; method: immunoSEQ multiplex PCR. The sample includes roughly 220,000 clones, around four fifths seen only once; the top ten take 4.5% to 5.5%. The sequencing input was peripheral blood. These receptors all come from a woman aged 55-69 years who had recovered from COVID-19.

This chain uses TRBV6-2 or TRBV6-3 with TRBJ1-2, with 7 positions matching TRBD1. Germline assignment: CDR1 MNHEY and CDR2 SVGEGT. The CDR3 has 14 amino acids. V was clipped by 5 bases and J by 4 bases; unmatched bases: 7. The DNA of the CDR3 is TGTGCCAGCAGTAGACAGGGTGGCGGCTATGGCTACACCTTC. Encoded protein: CASSRQGGGYGYTF.

V and J are TRBV3-1 (or the pseudogene TRBV3-2) and TRBJ2-1, with 10 nucleotides matching TRBD1. The CDR3 covers 16 residues. The V segment lost 5 bases and the J segment 1 base; nucleotides outside the gene matches: 5. Germline-derived CDR1 and CDR2 are LGHDT and YNNKEL (reference sequence). CDR3 nucleotide sequence: TGTGCCAGCAGCACCAGGACAGGGGGTTCCTACAATGAGCAGTTCTTC. This sequence encodes CASSTRTGGSYNEQFF.

The rearrangement joins TRBV7-9 to TRBJ1-5, with TRBD1 matching over 10 bases. The CDR3 runs 15 residues. V gave up 5 bases and J gave up 3 bases; unmatched junction bases: 4. CDR1 is SEHNR and CDR2 is FQNEAQ in the germline V gene (reference sequence). The CDR3 region is CASSVGQGVNQPQHF. The CDR3 nucleotides read TGTGCCAGCAGCGTAGGACAGGGGGTCAATCAGCCCCAGCATTTT.

J is TRBJ2-2 and V is TRBV6-6; D is perhaps TRBD1 (6 bases). Germline assignment: CDR1 MNHNY and CDR2 SVGAGI (reference sequence). Trimming left V 5 bases short and J 3 bases short, with 13 bases between. This CDR3 has 15 residues. The DNA of the CDR3 is TGTGCCAGCAGTCCAGACAGGTCTTACACCGGGGAGCTGTTTTTT. Residues: CASSPDRSYTGELFF.

J is TRBJ2-7 and V is TRBV21-1; TRBD1 is the table's D call and was not checked against the DNA. TRBV21-1 is annotated as a pseudogene. The CDR3 runs to 18 residues. The DNA of the CDR3 is TGTGCCAGCAGCAAACCTGTACGGACAGGGGTTCCAACCTACGAGCAGTACTTC. Translating gives CASSKPVRTGVPTYEQYF.

V gene TRBV28 combines with J gene TRBJ1-1, with no clear D. In germline, CDR1 is MDHEN, CDR2 SYDVKM. The CDR3 is 14 amino acids. Trimming cost V 6 bases and J 5 bases, with 16 bases left between them. CDR3: CASSPITRGTEAFF. DNA for the CDR3: TGTGCCAGCAGCCCTATAACAAGAGGAACTGAAGCTTTCTTT.

This chain links TRBV5-1 with TRBJ2-5, with TRBD1 as a possible D gene (6 bases). The length of the CDR3 is 14 residues. Trimming took off 0 bases at V and 9 bases at J, with 15 bases between the two ends. Germline CDR1 reads SGHRS; CDR2 reads YFSETQ. As DNA, the CDR3 is TGCGCCAGCAGCTTGGGGCCAGGGGCACAGGCCCAGTACTTC. Translated: CASSLGPGAQAQYF.

Points on this clone: This sample also contains other DNA sequences that code for the same CDR3. This chain joins TRBV9 and TRBJ2-7; D is undetermined. This CDR3 has 14 residues. Deletions cut 0 bases from V and 3 bases from J, with 10 bases between. Germline loops: CDR1 SGDLS, CDR2 YYNGEE. CDR3: CASSVGQANYEQYF. For the CDR3, the DNA is TGTGCCAGCAGCGTAGGTCAGGCCAACTACGAGCAGTACTTC.

The chain uses TRBV11-2 and TRBJ2-3; 11 bases fit TRBD2. The germline CDR1 and CDR2 sequences are SGHAT and FQNNGV. CDR3 length: 16 amino acids. V dropped 3 bases and J dropped 2; count of bases not matched to a gene: 4. The CDR3 DNA follows: TGTGCCAGCAGCTTTAGCGGGGGGGCCTCCACAGATACGCAGTATTTT. This sequence encodes CASSFSGGASTDTQYF.

In its sample, this clone was seen once. The gene calls are TRBV11-3 and TRBJ2-2; TRBD1 agrees at 10 bases. The V gene end was trimmed by 5 bases and the J gene end by 7 bases; junction bases not matched to a gene: 4. The CDR3 loop spans 14 amino acids. In germline, CDR1 is SGHNT, CDR2 YENEEA. The DNA for the CDR3 is TGTGCCAGCAGCCTCGGACAGGGGGTCGGGGAGCTGTTTTTT. The encoded protein is CASSLGQGVGELFF. Using reference TRBV11-3 and TRBJ2-2 for the parts outside the CDR3, the full variable domain is EAGVVQSPRYKIIEKKQPVAFWCNPISGHNTLYWYLQNLGQGPELLIRYENEEAVDDSQLPKDRFSAERLKGVDSTLKIQPAELGDSAVYLCASSLGQGVGELFFGEGSRLTVL.

V gene TRBV19 combines with J gene TRBJ1-1, with a weak D call TRBD1 (5 bases). V was cut by 8 bases and J by 1 base, with 14 bases left in between. Germline-derived CDR1 and CDR2 are LNHDA and SQIVND (reference sequence). CDR3 length: 14 residues. The CDR3 bases are TGTGCCAGTTGCTGGGGGGAAAGGAACACTGAAGCTTTCTTT. Encoded protein: CASCWGERNTEAFF.

The CDR3 sequence: CASSVEGADTQYF. As DNA, the CDR3 is TGTGCCAGCAGCGTAGAAGGGGCAGATACGCAGTATTTT. The rearrangement links TRBV9 to TRBJ2-3, with a possible D match to TRBD1 (5 bases). Germline V gene data show CDR1 as SGDLS and CDR2 as YYNGEE. The CDR3 covers 13 residues. The V end lost 0 bases, the J end lost 4 bases, and 6 bases lay between the germline ends.

The chain joins TRBV9 to TRBJ2-5; D might be TRBD1 (5 bases). The CDR3 is 15 amino acids. CDR1 and CDR2 from the germline V gene are SGDLS and YYNGEE. V was pared by 3 bases and J by 2 bases, with 14 bases between. The CDR3 region has the DNA TGTGCCAGCAGCGGAATTCAGGGTGTTCAAGAGACCCAGTACTTC. Translating it yields CASSGIQGVQETQYF.

This chain connects TRBV9 to TRBJ2-2; D may be TRBD2 (5 bases). Trimming cost V 2 bases and J 7 bases, with 12 bases left between them. Germline assignment: CDR1 SGDLS and CDR2 YYNGEE. The CDR3 is 14 residues long. CDR3 sequence: CASSVKGVGGELFF. The CDR3 nucleotides read TGTGCCAGCAGCGTGAAGGGAGTCGGCGGGGAGCTGTTTTTT.

The chain carries TRBV30 and TRBJ1-1; D gene uncertain. With 2 bases removed from V and 0 bases from J, the gap between germline ends came to 4 bases. Germline CDR1 reads GTSNPN; CDR2 reads SVGIG (reference sequence). The CDR3 is 12 residues long. CDR3 in amino acids: CAWSRVNTEAFF. The CDR3 DNA follows: TGTGCCTGGAGTAGAGTGAACACTGAAGCTTTCTTT.

The chain links TRBV4-1 to TRBJ2-1; D call uncertain. Germline V gene lookup returns CDR1 MGHRA and CDR2 YSYEKL. The CDR3 is 16 amino acids. The germline V and J ends were trimmed by 4 bases and 1 base, with 14 bases remaining between them. DNA for the CDR3: TGCGCCAGCAGCCTACTAAGCTTTGGATCCTACAATGAGCAGTTCTTC. Translating it yields CASSLLSFGSYNEQFF.

The chain uses TRBV7-9 and TRBJ1-1; D possibly corresponds to TRBD1 (6 bases). Trimming removed 5 bases from V and 4 bases from J, with 11 bases in between. The germline V gene has CDR1 SEHNR and CDR2 FQNEAQ (reference sequence). The CDR3 is 13 amino acids. In nucleotides, the CDR3 is TGTGCCAGCAGCGCGGACAGATTCACTGAAGCTTTCTTT. This translates into CASSADRFTEAFF.

The chain joins TRBV3-1 (or the pseudogene TRBV3-2) to TRBJ2-3; 12 bases match TRBD2. The V segment lost 0 bases and the J segment 5 bases; nucleotides outside the gene matches: 6. Germline V lookup: CDR1 LGHDT, CDR2 YNNKEL (reference sequence). The CDR3 spans 17 residues. In DNA, the CDR3 is TGTGCCAGCAGCCAAGATATGACTAGCGGGGGCGGAGATACGCAGTATTTT. Its translation is CASSQDMTSGGGDTQYF.

This clone was seen once. The chain combines TRBV19 with TRBJ2-6, with D possibly being TRBD2 (6 bases). Germline values: CDR1 LNHDA, CDR2 SQIVND (reference sequence). This CDR3 has 15 amino acids. V lost 5 bases and J lost 4, with 12 bases in between. The CDR3 DNA follows: TGTGCCAGTAGTCCCCAAGGGAGGGGGGCCAACGTCCTGACTTTC. Translation gives CASSPQGRGANVLTF.

The chain links TRBV7-9 to TRBJ2-1; the D gene is possibly TRBD1 (6 bases). The CDR3 runs to 12 residues. The V and J ends lost 3 bases and 7 bases respectively, with 7 bases between them. Per germline, CDR1 SEHNR and CDR2 FQNEAQ (reference sequence). The CDR3 spells CASSFDRNEQFF. The CDR3 nucleotides are TGTGCCAGCAGCTTCGACAGGAATGAGCAGTTCTTC.

The V and J genes are TRBV15 and TRBJ2-1, with D possibly being TRBD2 (6 bases). CDR3 length equals 18 residues. Between the trimmed V and J ends, which lost 0 bases and 1 base, there was a span of 16 bases. Germline V lookup: CDR1 LNHNV, CDR2 YYDKDF (reference sequence). The CDR3 spells CATSRDGVAVGSYNEQFF. The CDR3 DNA sequence: TGTGCCACCAGCAGAGATGGGGTAGCGGTAGGGTCCTACAATGAGCAGTTCTTC.